The 18 T cell receptor beta chains below were found in one sample sequenced in a study of post-analysis software for immune sequencing data. Study conclusions and caveats: Roughly 5 TRBV segments were significantly more frequent in patients than in controls. TRBV5-6, TRBV5-1 and TRBV20-1 were among these segments.

cDNA libraries of TCR beta carried unique molecular identifiers. TCRdb reanalysed the PCR reads using MiXCR and keeps one entry per CDR3 protein. The profile shows about half a million distinct CDR3 sequences, 30% to 40% of them singletons. No antigen has been assigned to these receptors. The source material was blood. All receptors come from a girl aged 2-17 years with multiple sclerosis.

The chain recombines TRBV5-1 with TRBJ1-3; D possibly corresponds to TRBD1 (6 bases). V was clipped by 4 bases and J by 3 bases, with 14 bases between them. Germline CDR1 and CDR2: SGHRS and YFSETQ. This CDR3 spans 15 amino acids. The CDR3 DNA follows: TGCGCCAGCAGCCGGACAGTCCTGGGTGGAAACACCATATATTTT. It codes for CASSRTVLGGNTIYF. Drawing the rest from reference TRBV5-1 and TRBJ1-3, the complete variable domain is KAGVTQTPRYLIKTRGQQVTLSCSPISGHRSVSWYQQTPGQGLQFLFEYFSETQRNKGNFPGRFSGRQFSNSRSEMNVSTLELGDSALYLCASSRTVLGGNTIYFGEGSWLTVV.

The rearrangement uses TRBV19 and TRBJ1-2; D gene ambiguous. The CDR3 contains 14 residues. Germline CDR1 LNHDA, CDR2 SQIVND (reference sequence). The V and J ends lost 4 bases and 1 base respectively, with 10 bases between them. This chain's CDR3 is CASSKNSYNYGYTF. DNA for the CDR3: TGTGCCAGTAGTAAAAACAGCTATAACTATGGCTACACCTTC.

This clonotype has only a few counts. The rearrangement joins TRBV20-1 to TRBJ1-4; 9 positions match TRBD1. CDR3 length: 16 residues. CDR1 and CDR2 (germline): DFQATT, SNEGSKA (reference sequence). Unmatched junction bases numbered 12, after V lost 3 bases and J lost 7 bases. Here the CDR3 reads CSASGRGQGSFEKLFF. In DNA, the CDR3 is TGCAGTGCTAGCGGACGCGGACAGGGGTCTTTTGAAAAACTGTTTTTT.

The chain couples TRBV6-5 to TRBJ1-2, with a tentative D call TRBD1 (5 bases). V lost 6 bases and J 7 bases, leaving 12 bases between the germline ends. The CDR3 runs 12 residues. From germline, CDR1 is MNHEY and CDR2 SVGAGI. This CDR3 is CASSRTGVGYTF. The DNA of the CDR3 is TGTGCCAGCAGCCGCACGGGGGTTGGCTACACCTTC.

CDR3 sequence: CASSPQMGMGSPLHF. In DNA form, the CDR3 reads TGTGCCAGCAGCCCGCAGATGGGCATGGGCTCACCCCTCCACTTT. The chain recombines TRBV9 with TRBJ1-6; no reliable D call. The CDR3 sequence is 15 residues long. V gave up 4 bases and J gave up 10 bases, with 18 bases separating them. The germline V gene has CDR1 SGDLS and CDR2 YYNGEE.

The V call is TRBV29-1, the J call TRBJ2-3, with 8 bases fitting TRBD1. The CDR3 is made up of 12 amino acids. CDR1 is SQVTM and CDR2 is ANQGSEA in the germline V gene. With 6 bases clipped from V and 10 bases from J, the junction kept 9 bases outside the gene matches. The CDR3 DNA reads as TGCAGCGTCCAGACTAGGGACAGGTCGCAGTATTTT. Translated: CSVQTRDRSQYF.

This sequence joins TRBV5-1 and TRBJ2-5; 9 nucleotides agree with TRBD2. With 5 bases clipped from V and 2 bases from J, the junction kept 4 bases outside the gene matches. The CDR3 is made up of 14 amino acids. Germline V gene sequence: CDR1 SGHRS, CDR2 YFSETQ. The CDR3 is CASRMAGGQETQYF. The DNA for the CDR3 is TGCGCCAGCAGGATGGCGGGGGGGCAAGAGACCCAGTACTTC.

The table lists this clonotype with a few counts. The chain uses TRBV7-9 and TRBJ2-3; D not resolved. Germline V lookup: CDR1 SEHNR, CDR2 FQNEAQ (reference sequence). CDR3 length: 14 amino acids. The ends were cut back, 5 bases at V and 3 bases at J, with 12 bases in the middle. In nucleotides, the CDR3 is TGTGCCAGCAGCCGAGAAGGGCGTACAGATACGCAGTATTTT. It encodes CASSREGRTDTQYF.

The chain combines TRBV12-3 or TRBV12-4 with TRBJ1-5; 8 positions match TRBD1. Trimming at V came to 2 bases and at J to 4 bases, leaving 10 bases not matched to a gene. The CDR3 extends over 17 amino acids. The CDR3 coding sequence is TGTGCCAGCAGTTTATATTTGGGACAGGCAGAAAATCAGCCCCAGCATTTT. Amino acid sequence: CASSLYLGQAENQPQHF.

The V call is TRBV7-9, the J call TRBJ1-4; 9 bases match TRBD1. Per the germline V gene, CDR1 is SEHNR and CDR2 is FQNEAQ (reference sequence). The CDR3 extends over 16 amino acids. The V gene end was trimmed by 1 base and the J gene end by 8 bases; junction bases not matched to a gene: 8. The CDR3 DNA reads as TGTGCCAGCAGCTTAGACAGGGGGCAGGTCGAGGAAAAACTGTTTTTT. Translation: CASSLDRGQVEEKLFF.

The CDR3 sequence is CASSPGGQGAYNEQFF. The CDR3 DNA follows: TGTGCCAGCAGCCCCGGAGGACAGGGGGCCTACAATGAGCAGTTCTTC. V gene TRBV3-1 combines with J gene TRBJ2-1; 10 bases agree with TRBD1. Trimming at V came to 4 bases and at J to 2 bases, leaving 5 bases not matched to a gene. The CDR3 extends over 16 amino acids. Germline lookup yields CDR1 LGHDT and CDR2 YNNKEL (reference sequence).

This clonotype has only one observation. The chain recombines TRBV20-1 with TRBJ2-7; perhaps TRBD2 as D (5 bases). Germline values: CDR1 DFQATT, CDR2 SNEGSKA (reference sequence). The CDR3 extends over 11 amino acids. V was pared by 4 bases and J by 7 bases, with 11 bases between. The CDR3 spells CSATVSGEQYF. The DNA for the CDR3 is TGCAGTGCTACTGTCTCGGGGGAGCAGTACTTC.

With respect to this clonotype: This may stem from a read error, because a much larger clone lies one nucleotide away. V and J are TRBV5-1 and TRBJ2-7; D unresolved. Germline V gives CDR1 SGHRS, CDR2 YFSETQ. This CDR3 is 13 amino acids long. DNA of the CDR3: TGCGCCGGCAGCTTGGCCCTAAGGGACGAGCAGTACTTC. Translating gives CAGSLALRDEQYF.

The rearrangement joins TRBV7-2 to TRBJ1-2; TRBD1 matches at 7 bases. V gave up 5 bases and J gave up 7 bases; unmatched junction bases: 4. The CDR3 runs 12 residues. Looked up from germline, CDR1 is SGHTA and CDR2 is FQGNSA. The CDR3 DNA reads as TGTGCCAGCAGCGTCAACAGGGGTGGCTACACCTTC. This sequence encodes CASSVNRGGYTF.

This clonotype was seen once. A junction end diverges from the germline sequence, so it may reflect a read error. The chain links TRBV4-1 to TRBJ2-1, with D possibly TRBD2 on 7 matching bases. CDR1 MGHRA and CDR2 YSYEKL come from the germline V gene. This CDR3 contains 18 residues. DNA of the CDR3: TGCGCCAGCAGCCAAGTTGGTCGGGGGGCCCGCTCCTACAGTGAGCAGTTCTTC. The encoded protein is CASSQVGRGARSYSEQFF.

The chain couples TRBV7-9 to TRBJ1-1; D possibly corresponds to TRBD1 (5 bases). The germline CDR1 and CDR2 sequences are SEHNR and FQNEAQ (reference sequence). This CDR3 has 14 amino acids. The V end lost 5 bases, the J end lost 0 bases, and 10 bases lay between the germline ends. The CDR3 region has the DNA TGTGCCAGCAGCATAGGACAAGTGAACACTGAAGCTTTCTTT. Its translation is CASSIGQVNTEAFF.

The V call is TRBV10-3, the J call TRBJ2-1; tentatively, D is TRBD1 or TRBD2 (6 bases each). The CDR3 loop spans 14 amino acids. The V and J ends lost 10 bases and 8 bases respectively, with 21 bases between them. CDR1 is ENHRY and CDR2 is SYGVKD in the germline V gene. This CDR3 reads CATGGEGTWDEQFF. Written as DNA, the CDR3 is TGTGCCACCGGGGGCGAGGGTACATGGGATGAGCAGTTCTTC.

This chain connects TRBV12-3 or TRBV12-4 to TRBJ2-4; 16 bases fit TRBD2. The CDR3 contains 18 residues. The V gene end was trimmed by 6 bases and the J gene end by 3 bases; junction bases not matched to a gene: 8. The CDR3 DNA follows: TGTGCCAGCAGCGCGGGACTAGCGGGGGGGCCGCTCAAAAACATTCAGTACTTC. It is translated as CASSAGLAGGPLKNIQYF.